Below are 28 T cell receptor beta chains sequenced from a single sample in a study of blood T cell repertoires in COVID-19. TCRdb's copy holds only in-frame clones and misses some; the assay was immunoSEQ multiplex PCR. The sample comprises some 7,600 clones, 88% of which are singletons, and 7.5% to 10% rests with the top ten. The sequencing sample was made of peripheral blood. The receptors come from a human donor in a cohort sampled during active COVID-19.

The chain recombines TRBV20-1 with TRBJ2-7; a possible D gene is TRBD2 (6 bases). The germline gives CDR1 DFQATT, CDR2 SNEGSKA (reference sequence). The CDR3 consists of 11 residues. The ends were cut back, 5 bases at V and 11 bases at J, with 16 bases in the middle. The CDR3 spells CSAEGGVGEYF. The CDR3 nucleotides are TGCAGTGCTGAGGGCGGGGTTGGGGAGTACTTC.

The chain uses TRBV7-9 and TRBJ1-5, with D possibly TRBD1 on 6 matching bases. The germline V and J ends were trimmed by 5 bases and 0 bases, with 11 bases remaining between them. The CDR3 consists of 15 residues. The germline V gene encodes CDR1 SEHNR and CDR2 FQNEAQ (reference sequence). Here the CDR3 reads CASSKPGDSNQPQHF. The CDR3 DNA follows: TGTGCCAGCAGCAAACCAGGGGATAGCAATCAGCCCCAGCATTTT.

The CDR3 nucleotides are TGTGCCTGGAGTGGGAACAAATACCCTAGATACGAGCAGTACTTC. This codes for CAWSGNKYPRYEQYF. This chain connects TRBV30 to TRBJ2-7; D gene ambiguous. CDR1 and CDR2 from the germline V gene are GTSNPN and SVGIG (reference sequence). The CDR3 has 15 amino acids. Trimming removed 1 base from V and 4 bases from J, with 17 bases in between.

Comments on this clone: Other DNA sequences from this sample encode an identical CDR3 as well. The rearrangement joins TRBV24-1 to TRBJ2-2, with D perhaps matching TRBD1 (5 bases). Germline V gene data show CDR1 as KGHDR and CDR2 as SFDVKD. Trimming took off 3 bases at V and 9 bases at J, with 10 bases between the two ends. This CDR3 has 13 residues. The CDR3 spells CATSDSRARELFF. For the CDR3, the DNA is TGTGCCACCAGTGATAGCAGGGCGCGGGAGCTGTTTTTT.

The chain joins TRBV5-1 to TRBJ2-1, with TRBD2 matching over 8 bases. The trim removed 4 bases at V and 8 bases at J, leaving 14 bases unmatched. In germline, CDR1 is SGHRS, CDR2 YFSETQ. The CDR3 extends over 16 amino acids. CDR3 coding DNA: TGCGCCAGCAGCCCCCCAACGGGAGGGCCCAACGATGAGCAGTTCTTC. It yields the protein CASSPPTGGPNDEQFF.

V gene TRBV28 combines with J gene TRBJ1-5, with D tentatively TRBD1 (5 bases). CDR1 is MDHEN, CDR2 SYDVKM, per germline. CDR3 length: 16 amino acids. V lost 1 base, J lost 1 base, and 11 bases lay in between. This chain's CDR3 is CASSLLGLNSNQPQHF. The CDR3 region has the DNA TGTGCCAGCAGTTTATTGGGACTGAACAGCAATCAGCCCCAGCATTTT.

In this sample, this clone turned up once. The chain combines TRBV27 with TRBJ2-7; a weak D match, TRBD2 (6 bases). There are 14 residues in the CDR3. CDR1 and CDR2 from the germline V gene are MNHEY and SMNVEV (reference sequence). V lost 5 bases, J lost 2 bases, and 13 bases lay in between. CDR3 loop: CASSQRTGAYEQYF. For the CDR3, the DNA is TGTGCCAGCAGTCAAAGGACGGGAGCCTACGAGCAGTACTTC.

The chain's CDR3 is CASSPTGTGGSTDTQYF. The CDR3 region has the DNA TGTGCCAGCAGCCCAACCGGGACAGGGGGCAGTACAGATACGCAGTATTTT. The chain couples TRBV11-2 to TRBJ2-3, with 12 bases fitting TRBD1. The CDR3 is 17 amino acids. Looked up from germline, CDR1 is SGHAT and CDR2 is FQNNGV. Trimming took 5 bases from V and 3 from J; bases not matched to a gene: 9. The whole variable domain, remainder taken from reference TRBV11-2 and TRBJ2-3, is EAGVAQSPRYKIIEKRQSVAFWCNPISGHATLYWYQQILGQGPKLLIQFQNNGVVDDSQLPKDRFSAERLKGVDSTLKIQPAKLEDSAVYLCASSPTGTGGSTDTQYFGPGTRLTVL.

The chain employs TRBV28 and TRBJ2-7; 8 bases line up with TRBD2. The trim removed 1 base at V and 5 bases at J, leaving 4 bases unmatched. The CDR3 runs 14 residues. CDR1 MDHEN and CDR2 SYDVKM come from the germline V gene. The CDR3: CASSLLAGLNEQYF. CDR3 nucleotide sequence: TGTGCCAGCAGTTTATTAGCGGGACTCAACGAGCAGTACTTC.

The sample holds one count of this clone. V gene TRBV27 combines with J gene TRBJ2-7; TRBD2 aligns across 9 bases. Germline lookup yields CDR1 MNHEY and CDR2 SMNVEV (reference sequence). This CDR3 comprises 14 residues. The V gene end was trimmed by 8 bases and the J gene end by 0 bases; junction bases not matched to a gene: 5. CDR3 DNA sequence: TGTGCCAGCGGTACTAGCGGGTTCTCCTACGAGCAGTACTTC. Translating gives CASGTSGFSYEQYF.

The chain couples TRBV2 to TRBJ1-4; 10 positions match TRBD1. The CDR3 has 14 amino acids. From germline, CDR1 is SNHLY and CDR2 FYNNEI. J gave up 7 bases and V 4 bases, and 3 bases lay outside the gene matches. The CDR3 is CASSGGQGPEKLFF. CDR3 DNA: TGTGCCAGCAGTGGGGGACAGGGGCCTGAAAAACTGTTTTTT.

This clone was seen a handful of times. The chain has TRBV30 and TRBJ2-1, with 10 bases fitting TRBD2. This CDR3 contains 13 residues. The junction had 6 bases not matched to a gene; V was cut back by 8 bases and J by 5 bases. The germline V gene encodes CDR1 GTSNPN and CDR2 SVGIG (reference sequence). The CDR3: CAGAGGTNNEQFF. As DNA, the CDR3 is TGTGCCGGAGCGGGAGGGACGAACAATGAGCAGTTCTTC.

The chain uses TRBV18 and TRBJ1-1; D gene ambiguous. Looked up from germline, CDR1 is KGHSH and CDR2 is LQKENI. The CDR3 runs to 14 residues. V lost 4 bases and J lost 7, with 16 bases in between. The CDR3 region is CASSQTNGAGEAFF. DNA of the CDR3: TGTGCCAGCTCACAGACGAACGGAGCCGGTGAAGCTTTCTTT.

The chain carries TRBV19 and TRBJ2-1, with 14 bases matching TRBD2. Trimming took 2 bases from V and 5 from J; bases not matched to a gene: 5. The CDR3 consists of 17 residues. CDR1 and CDR2 from the germline V gene are LNHDA and SQIVND (reference sequence). CDR3: CASSIRTSGRIHNEQFF. The CDR3 DNA reads TGTGCCAGTAGTATAAGGACTAGCGGGAGGATCCACAATGAGCAGTTCTTC.

The chain couples TRBV7-2 to TRBJ2-7; D remains ambiguous. Germline CDR1 SGHTA, CDR2 FQGNSA. The CDR3 has 13 residues. Trimming shortened V by 1 base and J by 2 bases, and 6 bases separated the two germline ends. DNA for the CDR3: TGTGCCAGCAGCTTAGGGCTAGCCTACGAGCAGTACTTC. Translation: CASSLGLAYEQYF.

V and J are TRBV12-5 and TRBJ1-1; perhaps TRBD1 as D (6 bases). The CDR3 is made up of 13 amino acids. The V end lost 6 bases, the J end lost 0 bases, and 8 bases lay between the germline ends. In germline, CDR1 is LGHNT, CDR2 FRNRAP. In DNA, the CDR3 is TGTGCTAGTGGGTACAGGGTGAACACTGAAGCTTTCTTT. Amino acid sequence: CASGYRVNTEAFF. The full variable domain, in which reference TRBV12-5 and TRBJ1-1 provide the parts outside the CDR3, is DARVTQTPRHKVTEMGQEVTMRCQPILGHNTVFWYRQTMMQGLELLAYFRNRAPLDDSGMPKDRFSAEMPDATLATLKIQPSEPRDSAVYFCASGYRVNTEAFFGQGTRLTVV.

The chain recombines TRBV11-2 with TRBJ2-3; D ambiguous. V gave up 1 base and J gave up 0 bases, with 5 bases separating them. The CDR3 sequence is 14 residues long. Germline CDR1 SGHAT, CDR2 FQNNGV. The CDR3 DNA follows: TGTGCCAGCAGCTTAGGCGGTAGCACAGATACGCAGTATTTT. This codes for CASSLGGSTDTQYF.

This chain uses TRBV28 with TRBJ2-7; 9 bases line up with TRBD2. This CDR3 comprises 14 residues. Trimming at V came to 3 bases and at J to 2 bases, leaving 2 bases not matched to a gene. From germline, CDR1 is MDHEN and CDR2 SYDVKM. The CDR3 DNA sequence: TGTGCCAGCAGTTTTAGCGGGGGTACCTACGAGCAGTACTTC. As protein: CASSFSGGTYEQYF. Full variable domain (missing parts from reference TRBV28 and TRBJ2-7): DVKVTQSSRYLVKRTGEKVFLECVQDMDHENMFWYRQDPGLGLRLIYFSYDVKMKEKGDIPEGYSVSREKKERFSLILESASTNQTSMYLCASSFSGGTYEQYFGPGTRLTVT.

V and J are TRBV13 and TRBJ2-7; 7 positions agree with TRBD2. V lost 1 base to trimming and J lost 1 base; unmatched junction nucleotides: 4. This CDR3 has 15 residues. CDR1 and CDR2 from the germline V gene are PRHDT and FYEKMQ (reference sequence). This CDR3 is CASSLEASGSYEQYF. The CDR3 coding sequence is TGTGCCAGCAGCTTAGAGGCTAGCGGATCCTACGAGCAGTACTTC.

In DNA form, the CDR3 reads TGTGCCAGCAGTTTACCTGGTCAGGTAAGTGAGCAGTACTTC. As protein: CASSLPGQVSEQYF. The chain carries TRBV28 and TRBJ2-7; D is uncertain. The CDR3 has 14 residues. Germline CDR1 is MDHEN and CDR2 is SYDVKM. V was trimmed by 2 bases and J by 7 bases, leaving 15 bases between them.

The gene calls are TRBV7-9 and TRBJ2-1; 7 positions agree with TRBD2. Looked up from germline, CDR1 is SEHNR and CDR2 is FQNEAQ (reference sequence). The ends lost 8 bases at V and 8 bases at J; junction bases unmatched: 6. The CDR3 is 12 amino acids. The CDR3 region has the DNA TGTGCCAGCCGACTAGCTTACGATGAGCAGTTCTTC. Protein: CASRLAYDEQFF.

The rearrangement uses TRBV3-1 (or the pseudogene TRBV3-2) and TRBJ2-1, with a weak D call TRBD2 (6 bases). The V end was cut by 4 bases, the J end by 10 bases, with 17 bases between. This CDR3 contains 14 residues. Germline V gene sequence: CDR1 LGHDT, CDR2 YNNKEL (reference sequence). CDR3 sequence: CASSLISGAREQFF. Written as DNA, the CDR3 is TGTGCCAGCAGCCTCATTAGCGGAGCCCGGGAGCAGTTCTTC.

The chain employs TRBV19 and TRBJ1-2, with D unresolved. Per the germline V gene, CDR1 is LNHDA and CDR2 is SQIVND (reference sequence). This CDR3 is built from 14 residues. The germline V and J ends were trimmed by 3 bases and 0 bases, with 8 bases remaining between them. CDR3 nucleotides: TGTGCCAGTAGTATCGGCGCGGCTAACTATGGCTACACCTTC. This codes for CASSIGAANYGYTF.

The CDR3 bases are TGTGCCAGCAGTGGGTATCCGGGACTAGTTTCCGAGACCCAGTACTTC. Amino acids: CASSGYPGLVSETQYF. This chain links TRBV27 with TRBJ2-5; 8 bases agree with TRBD2. After removal of 5 bases from V and 5 bases from J, the junction contained 13 bases not matched to a gene. CDR1 MNHEY and CDR2 SMNVEV come from the germline V gene (reference sequence). This CDR3 region has 16 residues.

The chain joins TRBV6-4 to TRBJ2-3, with TRBD2 matching 12 bases. The CDR3 has 17 residues. Germline V CDR1 and CDR2: MRHNA, SNTAGT. After removal of 10 bases from V and 4 bases from J, the junction contained 15 bases not matched to a gene. The CDR3 protein is CAKPGLAGGQGADTQYF. CDR3 sequence (DNA): TGTGCCAAACCCGGGCTAGCGGGAGGGCAGGGGGCAGATACGCAGTATTTT.

The chain is built from TRBV20-1 and TRBJ2-3; D not resolved. CDR3 size: 12 residues. Per germline, CDR1 DFQATT and CDR2 SNEGSKA (reference sequence). V was shortened by 3 bases and J by 1 base, with 5 bases between the two germline ends. CDR3 in amino acids: CSASAGTDTQYF. CDR3 DNA: TGCAGTGCTAGTGCCGGCACAGATACGCAGTATTTT.

This clone has more than one count but fewer than ten. The chain is built from TRBV7-6 and TRBJ2-6; unclear D gene. CDR3 size: 15 residues. V dropped 2 bases and J dropped 0 bases, with 5 bases sitting between them. Germline loops: CDR1 SGHVS, CDR2 FNYEAQ. CDR3 loop: CASSLTDSGANVLTF. The CDR3 coding sequence is TGTGCCAGCAGCTTAACAGACTCTGGGGCCAACGTCCTGACTTTC.

V gene TRBV19 combines with J gene TRBJ2-1; a possible D gene is TRBD1 (5 bases). Germline CDR1 reads LNHDA; CDR2 reads SQIVND (reference sequence). Trimming removed 3 bases from V and 4 bases from J, with 13 bases in between. The CDR3 runs 15 residues. CDR3 DNA: TGTGCCAGTAGTATGCAGGGTGCTAGTTACAATGAGCAGTTCTTC. Translated, it gives CASSMQGASYNEQFF.